These T cell receptor beta chains were read from a single sample in a study of blood T cell repertoires in COVID-19. Only in-frame clones appear in the TCRdb table, and some are missing; sequencing was by immunoSEQ multiplex PCR. The table records 300,000 to 400,000 clones, around 90% of them present only once. Source material: PBMCs or T cells enriched from blood (not recorded which). Source of these receptors: a man between 60 and 75 years old who had recovered from COVID-19. Each CDR3 is given without its conserved first and last residue. The order of the fields is V gene, J gene, CDR3 protein.

V gene: TRBV28
J gene: TRBJ1-1
CDR3 protein: ASSLSGSPEAF

V gene: TRBV6-5
J gene: TRBJ2-1
CDR3 protein: ASSYSGTGANEQF

V gene: TRBV7-9
J gene: TRBJ2-1
CDR3 protein: ASSLGPQYEQF

V gene: TRBV4-1
J gene: TRBJ1-5
CDR3 protein: ASSRTWTDDGNQPQH

V gene: TRBV28
J gene: TRBJ2-7
CDR3 protein: ASSSPSRTGSSYEQY

V gene: TRBV25-1
J gene: TRBJ2-5
CDR3 protein: ASSESRTSGIETQY

V gene: TRBV3-1/TRBV3-2
J gene: TRBJ2-1
CDR3 protein: ASSQDLGLAGPYNEQF

V gene: TRBV9
J gene: TRBJ2-3
CDR3 protein: ASSVRASTDTQY

V gene: TRBV5-8
J gene: TRBJ2-7
CDR3 protein: ASSFHRGGTPSYEQY

V gene: TRBV10-1
J gene: TRBJ2-1
CDR3 protein: ASSPTSGTYNEQF

V gene: TRBV7-2
J gene: TRBJ1-2
CDR3 protein: ASVTATGNHYGYT

V gene: TRBV19
J gene: TRBJ2-7
CDR3 protein: ASSTSAWGSIYEQY

V gene: TRBV2
J gene: TRBJ1-1
CDR3 protein: ASSQGENTEAF

V gene: TRBV10-1
J gene: TRBJ2-7
CDR3 protein: ANPTGTAYEQY

V gene: TRBV24-1
J gene: TRBJ2-3
CDR3 protein: ATRSGRTDTQY

V gene: TRBV5-1
J gene: TRBJ1-4
CDR3 protein: ASSLLRSYATNEKLF

V gene: TRBV5-1
J gene: TRBJ1-2
CDR3 protein: ASSLVGGSNYGYT

V gene: TRBV4-1
J gene: TRBJ2-7
CDR3 protein: ASSQGANSPYEQY